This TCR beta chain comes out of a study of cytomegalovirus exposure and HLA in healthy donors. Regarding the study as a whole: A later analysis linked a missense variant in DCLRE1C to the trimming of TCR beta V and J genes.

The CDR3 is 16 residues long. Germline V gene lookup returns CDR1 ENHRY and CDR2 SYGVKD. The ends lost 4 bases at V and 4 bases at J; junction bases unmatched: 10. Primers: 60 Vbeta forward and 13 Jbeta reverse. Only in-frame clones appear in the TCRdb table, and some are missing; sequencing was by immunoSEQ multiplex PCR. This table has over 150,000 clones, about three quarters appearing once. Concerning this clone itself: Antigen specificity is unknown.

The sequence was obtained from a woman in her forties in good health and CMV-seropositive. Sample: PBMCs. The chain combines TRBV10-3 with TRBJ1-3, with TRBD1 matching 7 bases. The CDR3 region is CAISGDRVTGGNTIYF. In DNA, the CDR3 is TGTGCCATCAGTGGAGACAGGGTGACGGGAGGAAACACCATATATTTT.